Each of the 11 T cell receptor beta chains below was sequenced from the same sample in a study of blood T cell repertoires in COVID-19. Profiling relied on immunoSEQ multiplex PCR, and the TCRdb table lists in-frame clones only, not all of them. The sample has tens of thousands of clones; around four fifths are singletons. The material sequenced was peripheral blood. These receptors all come from a human donor in a cohort sampled during active COVID-19.

This sequence joins TRBV28 and TRBJ2-7; 9 nucleotides align to TRBD2. Germline V CDR1 and CDR2: MDHEN, SYDVKM. Unmatched junction bases numbered 9, after V lost 5 bases and J lost 1 base. The CDR3 covers 16 residues. For the CDR3, the DNA is TGTGCCAGCAGTGCCGGGGGTAGCGGGGGTTCCTACGAGCAGTACTTC. Translating gives CASSAGGSGGSYEQYF.

The rearrangement uses TRBV10-3 and TRBJ2-6; D might be TRBD1 (6 bases). The CDR3 sequence is 17 residues long. Germline CDR1 ENHRY, CDR2 SYGVKD. V was pared by 5 bases and J by 0 bases, with 14 bases between. CDR3 region: CAISTTGPHSGANVLTF. The CDR3, as DNA: TGTGCCATCAGTACGACAGGCCCTCACTCTGGGGCCAACGTCCTGACTTTC.

The chain couples TRBV18 to TRBJ1-2; D remains unclear. The V gene's germline CDR1 is KGHSH and CDR2 LQKENI. This CDR3 region has 13 residues. Trimming pared 6 bases from V and 3 bases from J, leaving 11 bases between. The CDR3 DNA reads as TGTGCCAGCTCGCAAGACACAGACTATGGCTACACCTTC. Its translation is CASSQDTDYGYTF.

The CDR3 here is CASSLGRVNEQFF. The CDR3 nucleotides read TGTGCCAGCAGCTTGGGCAGGGTAAACGAGCAGTTCTTC. The genes are TRBV7-3 and TRBJ2-1, with a weak D call TRBD1 (5 bases). CDR1 and CDR2 (germline): SGHTA, FQGTGA. V dropped 3 bases and J dropped 10 bases, with 13 bases sitting between them. The CDR3 consists of 13 residues. The variable domain in full, completed from reference TRBV7-3 and TRBJ2-1, reads GAGVSQTPSNKVTEKGKYVELRCDPISGHTALYWYRQSLGQGPEFLIYFQGTGAADDSGLPNDRFFAVRPEGSVSTLKIQRTERGDSAVYLCASSLGRVNEQFFGPGTRLTVL.

The chain recombines TRBV2 with TRBJ2-1; 10 nucleotides match TRBD2. CDR1 SNHLY and CDR2 FYNNEI come from the germline V gene. The J segment lost 1 base and the V segment lost 5 bases, leaving 2 bases of the junction unmatched. This CDR3 region has 15 residues. Here the CDR3 reads CASSNSGGSYNEQFF. DNA of the CDR3: TGTGCCAGCAGTAATAGCGGGGGGTCCTACAATGAGCAGTTCTTC. Supplemented by reference TRBV2 and TRBJ2-1, the full variable domain reads EPEVTQTPSHQVTQMGQEVILRCVPISNHLYFYWYRQILGQKVEFLVSFYNNEISEKSEIFDDQFSVERPDGSNFTLKIRSTKLEDSAMYFCASSNSGGSYNEQFFGPGTRLTVL.

This rearrangement joins TRBV5-1 to TRBJ2-1; 7 nucleotides line up with TRBD1. Germline CDR1 and CDR2: SGHRS and YFSETQ. Trimming at V came to 3 bases and at J to 2 bases, leaving 8 bases not matched to a gene. This CDR3 is built from 16 residues. The CDR3 sequence: CASSSLQGMAYNEQFF. In nucleotides, the CDR3 is TGCGCCAGCAGCTCGCTACAGGGGATGGCCTACAATGAGCAGTTCTTC.

Only a few counts were recorded for this clone. The chain joins TRBV5-1 to TRBJ2-3, with D hard to call. The V end was cut by 0 bases, the J end by 2 bases, with 4 bases between. The germline V gene encodes CDR1 SGHRS and CDR2 YFSETQ. CDR3 size: 13 residues. The CDR3 here is CASSLGPTDTQYF. The CDR3 nucleotides are TGCGCCAGCAGCTTGGGGCCCACAGATACGCAGTATTTT.

This chain links TRBV6-5 with TRBJ1-2, with TRBD1 matching over 9 bases. The CDR3 sequence is 13 residues long. V lost 7 bases and J lost 9; bases outside the gene matches: 9. Germline loops: CDR1 MNHEY, CDR2 SVGAGI. In nucleotides, the CDR3 is TGTGCCAGCACCTTGGGACAGGGAAATCGCTACACCTTC. Amino acid sequence: CASTLGQGNRYTF.

The chain combines TRBV12-3 or TRBV12-4 with TRBJ2-2, with D possibly matching TRBD2 (5 bases). This CDR3 region has 13 residues. Between the trimmed V and J ends, which lost 8 bases and 7 bases, there was a span of 14 bases. Written as DNA, the CDR3 is TGTGCCAGCGAATGGACTGCCAACGGGGAGCTGTTTTTT. Translated, it gives CASEWTANGELFF.

The V gene is TRBV7-2, the J gene TRBJ2-7; no firm D call. From germline, CDR1 is SGHTA and CDR2 FQGNSA. This CDR3 has 15 residues. V lost 1 base, J lost 2 bases, and 12 bases lay in between. CDR3 region: CASSLVVGNTYEQYF. Here the CDR3 DNA reads TGTGCCAGCAGCTTAGTTGTTGGCAATACCTACGAGCAGTACTTC.

This clone has just a few counts. The rearrangement uses TRBV6-6 and TRBJ2-5; TRBD2 matches 11 bases. Germline V gives CDR1 MNHNY, CDR2 SVGAGI (reference sequence). The CDR3 is 15 amino acids. Germline trimming cut 10 bases from V and 5 bases from J; bases unmatched to any gene: 12. Written as DNA, the CDR3 is TGTGCCACCGGGTCTAGCGGGAGGCCTGGGGAGACCCAGTACTTC. It encodes CATGSSGRPGETQYF.